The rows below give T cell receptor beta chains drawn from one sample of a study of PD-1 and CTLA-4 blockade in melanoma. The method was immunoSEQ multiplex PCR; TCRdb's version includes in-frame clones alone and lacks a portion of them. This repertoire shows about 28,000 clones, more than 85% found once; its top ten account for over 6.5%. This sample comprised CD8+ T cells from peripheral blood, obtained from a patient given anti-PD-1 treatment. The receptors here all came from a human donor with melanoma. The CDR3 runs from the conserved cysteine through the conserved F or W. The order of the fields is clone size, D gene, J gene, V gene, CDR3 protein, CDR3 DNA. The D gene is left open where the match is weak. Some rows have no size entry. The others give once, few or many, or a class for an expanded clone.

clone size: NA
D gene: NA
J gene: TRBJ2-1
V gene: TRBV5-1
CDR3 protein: CASSLKSSYNEQFF
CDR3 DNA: TGCGCCAGCAGCTTGAAAAGCTCCTACAATGAGCAGTTCTTC

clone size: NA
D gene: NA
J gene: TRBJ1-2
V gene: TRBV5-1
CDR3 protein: CASSRDNDGYTF
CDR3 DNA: TGCGCCAGCAGCCGGGACAACGATGGCTACACCTTC

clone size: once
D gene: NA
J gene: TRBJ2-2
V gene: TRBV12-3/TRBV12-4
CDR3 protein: CASSSLVGELFF
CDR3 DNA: TGTGCCAGCAGTTCCTTAGTCGGGGAGCTGTTTTTT

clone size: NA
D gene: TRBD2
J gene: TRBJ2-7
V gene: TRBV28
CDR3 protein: CASRATSGRMYEQYF
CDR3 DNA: TGTGCCAGCAGGGCGACTAGCGGGAGAATGTACGAGCAGTACTTC

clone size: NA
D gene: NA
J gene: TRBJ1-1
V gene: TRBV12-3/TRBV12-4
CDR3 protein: CASSPTGRAEAFF
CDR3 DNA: TGTGCCAGCAGCCCCACGGGGAGGGCTGAAGCTTTCTTT

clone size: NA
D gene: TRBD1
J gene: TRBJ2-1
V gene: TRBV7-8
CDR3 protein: CASSPQGASSYNEQFF
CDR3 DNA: TGTGCCAGCAGCCCGCAGGGGGCTAGCTCCTACAATGAGCAGTTCTTC

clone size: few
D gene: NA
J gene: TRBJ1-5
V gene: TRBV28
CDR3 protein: CASSLLPGVSQPQHF
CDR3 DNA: TGTGCCAGCAGTTTACTCCCAGGGGTAAGTCAGCCCCAGCATTTT

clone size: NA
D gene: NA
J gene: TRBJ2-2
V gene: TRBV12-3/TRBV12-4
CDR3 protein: CASRRESGELFF
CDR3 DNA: TGTGCCAGCAGAAGGGAGTCGGGGGAGCTGTTTTTT

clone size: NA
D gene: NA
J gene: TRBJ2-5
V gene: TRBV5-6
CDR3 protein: CASSFRQRQETQYF
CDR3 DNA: TGTGCCAGCAGCTTCCGACAGCGCCAAGAGACCCAGTACTTC

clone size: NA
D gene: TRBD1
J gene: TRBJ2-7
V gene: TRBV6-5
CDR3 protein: CASSQGAASYEQYF
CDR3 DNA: TGTGCCAGCAGTCAGGGGGCCGCCTCCTACGAGCAGTACTTC

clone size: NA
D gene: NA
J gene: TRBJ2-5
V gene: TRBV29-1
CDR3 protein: CSVELVGSRIQETQYF
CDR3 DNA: TGCAGCGTTGAATTGGTCGGTTCTCGGATCCAAGAGACCCAGTACTTC

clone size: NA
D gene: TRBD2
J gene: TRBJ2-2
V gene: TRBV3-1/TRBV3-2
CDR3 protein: CASSQDGLGLGELFF
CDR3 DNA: TGTGCCAGCAGCCAAGACGGACTAGGCCTCGGGGAGCTGTTTTTT

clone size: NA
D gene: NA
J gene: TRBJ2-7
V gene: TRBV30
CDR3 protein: CAWSTGFRTDEQYF
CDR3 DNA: TGTGCCTGGAGTACGGGGTTTAGGACGGACGAGCAGTACTTC

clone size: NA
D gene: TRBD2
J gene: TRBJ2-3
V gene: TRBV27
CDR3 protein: CASSSRASGRAGYTQYF
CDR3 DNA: TGTGCCAGCAGTTCCCGGGCTAGCGGGAGGGCCGGGTATACGCAGTATTTT

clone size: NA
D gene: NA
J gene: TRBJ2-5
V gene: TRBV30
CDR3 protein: CAWSPSDSHETQYF
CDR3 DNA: TGTGCCTGGAGTCCCTCGGACAGCCACGAGACCCAGTACTTC

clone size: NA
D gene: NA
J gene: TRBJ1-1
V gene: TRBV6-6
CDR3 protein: CASILSGMAFF
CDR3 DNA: TGTGCCAGCATCTTAAGCGGGATGGCTTTCTTT

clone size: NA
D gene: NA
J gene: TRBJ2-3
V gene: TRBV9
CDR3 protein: CASSEEGTDTQYF
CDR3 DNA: TGTGCCAGCAGCGAGGAGGGGACAGATACGCAGTATTTT

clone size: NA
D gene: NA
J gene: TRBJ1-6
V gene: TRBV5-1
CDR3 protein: CASSPGQTGSPLHF
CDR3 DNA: TGCGCCAGCAGCCCCGGACAGACAGGTTCACCCCTCCACTTT

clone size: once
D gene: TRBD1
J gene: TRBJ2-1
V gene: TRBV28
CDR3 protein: CASSPGQGAYNEQFF
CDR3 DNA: TGTGCCAGCAGTCCCGGACAGGGTGCCTACAATGAGCAGTTCTTC

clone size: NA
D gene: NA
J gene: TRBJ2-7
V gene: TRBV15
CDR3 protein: CATSRDLGSSYEQYF
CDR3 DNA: TGTGCCACCAGCAGAGATCTAGGGAGCTCCTACGAGCAGTACTTC

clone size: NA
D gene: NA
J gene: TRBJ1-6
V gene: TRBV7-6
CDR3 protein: CASSLGTRGSYNSPLHF
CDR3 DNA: TGTGCCAGCAGCTTGGGGACGCGGGGGTCCTATAATTCACCCCTCCACTTT

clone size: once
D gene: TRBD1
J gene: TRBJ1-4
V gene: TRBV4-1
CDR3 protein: CASSGTMDRQNEKLFF
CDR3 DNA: TGCGCCAGCAGCGGGACTATGGACAGGCAAAATGAAAAACTGTTTTTT

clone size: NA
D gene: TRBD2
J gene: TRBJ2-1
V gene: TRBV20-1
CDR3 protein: CSAREGNEQFF
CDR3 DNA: TGCAGTGCGCGGGAGGGGAATGAGCAGTTCTTC

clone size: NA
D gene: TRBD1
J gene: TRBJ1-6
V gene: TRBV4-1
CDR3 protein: CASSDREGLDNSPLHF
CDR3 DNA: TGCGCCAGCAGCGACAGGGAGGGCTTGGATAATTCACCCCTCCACTTT

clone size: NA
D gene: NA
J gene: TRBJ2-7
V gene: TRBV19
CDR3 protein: CASSMVNRDYEQYF
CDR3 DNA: TGTGCCAGTAGTATGGTGAACAGGGACTACGAGCAGTACTTC

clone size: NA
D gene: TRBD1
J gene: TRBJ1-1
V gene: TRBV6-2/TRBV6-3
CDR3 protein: CASSSLGTGLGTEAFF
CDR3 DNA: TGTGCCAGCAGTTCCCTCGGGACAGGGTTGGGCACTGAAGCTTTCTTT

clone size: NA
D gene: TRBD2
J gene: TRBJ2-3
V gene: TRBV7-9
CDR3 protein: CASSSPLAGGEIDTQYF
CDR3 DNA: TGTGCCAGCAGCTCACCTCTAGCGGGGGGAGAAATAGATACGCAGTATTTT

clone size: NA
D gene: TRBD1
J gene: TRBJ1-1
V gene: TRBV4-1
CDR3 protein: CASSQRTGTEAFF
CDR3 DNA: TGCGCCAGCAGCCAACGGACAGGCACTGAAGCTTTCTTT

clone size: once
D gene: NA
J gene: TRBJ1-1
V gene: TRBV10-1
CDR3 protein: CASSVGSTTEAFF
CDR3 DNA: TGCGCCAGCAGCGTAGGGTCCACCACTGAAGCTTTCTTT

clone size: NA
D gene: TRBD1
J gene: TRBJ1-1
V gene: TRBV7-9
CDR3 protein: CASSPTGTAPNTEAFF
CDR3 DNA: TGTGCCAGCAGCCCTACCGGGACAGCACCGAACACTGAAGCTTTCTTT

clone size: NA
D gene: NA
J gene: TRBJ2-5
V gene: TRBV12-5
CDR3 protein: CASGLGGAVQETQYF
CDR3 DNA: TGTGCTAGTGGTTTGGGAGGGGCCGTCCAAGAGACCCAGTACTTC

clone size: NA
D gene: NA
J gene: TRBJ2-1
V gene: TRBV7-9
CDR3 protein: CASSLRKNEQFF
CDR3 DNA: TGTGCCAGCAGCCTCCGTAAGAATGAGCAGTTCTTC

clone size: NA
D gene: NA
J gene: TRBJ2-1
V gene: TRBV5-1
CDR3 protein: CASSLDSYNEQFF
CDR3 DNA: TGCGCCAGCAGCTTGGATTCCTACAATGAGCAGTTCTTC

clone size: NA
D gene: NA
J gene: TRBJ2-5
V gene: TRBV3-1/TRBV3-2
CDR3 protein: CASSQEWRTAQETQYF
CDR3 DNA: TGTGCCAGCAGCCAAGAATGGAGAACAGCCCAAGAGACCCAGTACTTC

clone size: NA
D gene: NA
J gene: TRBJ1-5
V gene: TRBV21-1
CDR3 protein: CASSKVPLQFRPQHF
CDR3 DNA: TGTGCCAGCAGCAAAGTTCCCTTACAGTTTCGGCCCCAGCATTTT

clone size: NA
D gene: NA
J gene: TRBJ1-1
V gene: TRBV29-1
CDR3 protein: CSVDLLLGGPEAFF
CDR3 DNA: TGCAGCGTTGACCTCCTACTCGGGGGCCCTGAAGCTTTCTTT

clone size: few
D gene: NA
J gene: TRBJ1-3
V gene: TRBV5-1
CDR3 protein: CASREENSGNTIYF
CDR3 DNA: TGCGCCAGCAGGGAGGAGAACTCTGGAAACACCATATATTTT

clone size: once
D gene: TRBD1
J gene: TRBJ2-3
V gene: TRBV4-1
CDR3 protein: CASSQRGTGVTSTDTQYF
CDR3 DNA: TGCGCCAGCAGCCAAAGGGGGACAGGGGTCACTAGCACAGATACGCAGTATTTT

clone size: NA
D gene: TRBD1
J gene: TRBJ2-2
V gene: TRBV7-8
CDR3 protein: CASSPQGSPGELFF
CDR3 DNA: TGTGCCAGCAGCCCACAGGGGTCTCCCGGGGAGCTGTTTTTT

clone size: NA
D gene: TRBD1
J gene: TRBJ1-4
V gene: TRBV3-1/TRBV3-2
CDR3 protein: CASSQRQGSNEKLFF
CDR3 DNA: TGTGCCAGCAGCCAAAGACAGGGATCTAATGAAAAACTGTTTTTT

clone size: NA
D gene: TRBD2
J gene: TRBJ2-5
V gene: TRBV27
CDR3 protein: CASSSLADYQETQYF
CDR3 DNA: TGTGCCAGCAGTTCTCTAGCGGACTACCAAGAGACCCAGTACTTC

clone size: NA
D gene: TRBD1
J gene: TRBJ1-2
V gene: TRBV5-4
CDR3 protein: CASSPRQGTYGYTF
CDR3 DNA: TGTGCCAGCAGCCCTCGACAGGGCACCTATGGCTACACCTTC

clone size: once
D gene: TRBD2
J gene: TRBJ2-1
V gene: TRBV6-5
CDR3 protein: CASGSSGSYNEQFF
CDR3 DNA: TGTGCCAGCGGGTCTAGCGGATCCTACAATGAGCAGTTCTTC

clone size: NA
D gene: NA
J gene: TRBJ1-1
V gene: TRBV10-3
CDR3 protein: CAISVEEDTEAFF
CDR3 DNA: TGTGCCATCAGTGTGGAGGAAGACACTGAAGCTTTCTTT

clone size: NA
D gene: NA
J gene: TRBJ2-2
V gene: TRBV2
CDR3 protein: CASSDSRATNTGELFF
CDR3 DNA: TGTGCCAGCAGTGACTCGAGGGCCACGAACACCGGGGAGCTGTTTTTT

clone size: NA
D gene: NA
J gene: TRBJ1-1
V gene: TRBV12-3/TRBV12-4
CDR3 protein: CASSPGAFF
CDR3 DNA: TGTGCCAGCAGTCCGGGGGCTTTCTTT

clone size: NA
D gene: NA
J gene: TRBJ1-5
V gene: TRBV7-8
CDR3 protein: CASSPTYQGQPQHF
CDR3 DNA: TGTGCCAGCAGCCCAACTTACCAAGGCCAGCCCCAGCATTTT